This TCR beta chain was observed in a study of metastatic and nonmetastatic thyroid tumors. TCRdb re-processed the PCR reads through MiXCR. This table holds 15,000 to 20,000 clones, approximately 30% found once. This clone was found a few times. Thyroid surgery was preceded by no treatment in any patient. The sequence was collected from a male donor with papillary thyroid cancer or a benign thyroid nodule (not recorded which). Some clones in this sample may be carry-over from other donors' samples. The sequenced sample consisted of tumor tissue.

The chain's CDR3 is CASTTTGGLTDTQYF. The DNA for the CDR3 is TGTGCCAGCACCACTACGGGGGGCCTAACAGATACGCAGTATTTT. This chain links TRBV6-2 or TRBV6-3 with TRBJ2-3, with a tentative D call TRBD2 (7 bases). The V and J ends lost 7 bases and 3 bases respectively, with 17 bases between them. CDR3 size: 15 residues. From germline, CDR1 is MNHEY and CDR2 SVGEGT.